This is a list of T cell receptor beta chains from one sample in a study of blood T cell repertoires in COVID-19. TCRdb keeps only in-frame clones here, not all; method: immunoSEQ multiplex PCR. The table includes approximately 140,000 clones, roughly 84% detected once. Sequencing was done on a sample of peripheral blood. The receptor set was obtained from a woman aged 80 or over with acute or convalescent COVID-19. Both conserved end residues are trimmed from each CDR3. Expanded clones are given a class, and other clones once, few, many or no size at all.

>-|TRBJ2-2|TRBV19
ASSIVGSGAPGELF
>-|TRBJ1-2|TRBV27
ASRGTGGLYGYT
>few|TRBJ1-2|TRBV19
ASSQLQGEIYGYT
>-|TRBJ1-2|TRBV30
AWTAGNYGYT
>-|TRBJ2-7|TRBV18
ASSPATGPYEQY
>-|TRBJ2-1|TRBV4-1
ASSETGLAGPYNEQF
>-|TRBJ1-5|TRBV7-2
ASSLVGGLGQPQH
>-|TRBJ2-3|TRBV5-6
ASSLRTGRTDTQY
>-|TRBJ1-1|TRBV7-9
ATRDRGRTEAF
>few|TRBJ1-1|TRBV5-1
ASSFSRGWTEAF
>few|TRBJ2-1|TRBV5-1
ASSQGLTYNEQF
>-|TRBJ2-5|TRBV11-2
ASSWTGEETQY
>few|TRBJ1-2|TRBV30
AWSVRGRRYGYT
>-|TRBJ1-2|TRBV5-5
ASSREEGTGGYT
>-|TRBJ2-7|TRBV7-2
ASSSGVGTSGGSSYEQY
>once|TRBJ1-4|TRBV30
AWRGQGDEKLF
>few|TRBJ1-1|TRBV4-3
ASSQGGRVDDTEAF
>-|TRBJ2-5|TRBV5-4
ASTRGGSQETQY
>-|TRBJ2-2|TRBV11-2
ASSLAAGLDTGELF
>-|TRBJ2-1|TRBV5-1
ASSLTGSGEQF
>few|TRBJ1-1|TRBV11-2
ASRGYRDGTEAF
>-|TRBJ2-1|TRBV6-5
ASRDRRTNNEQF
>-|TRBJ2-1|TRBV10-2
ASSRLAGGLYNEQF
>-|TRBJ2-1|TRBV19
ASSMGRGRYNEQF
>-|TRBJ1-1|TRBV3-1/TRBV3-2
ASSQGSLNTEAF
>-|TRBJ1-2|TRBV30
AWNLNSYYGYT
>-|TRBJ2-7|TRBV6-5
ASSFRQGAVYEQY
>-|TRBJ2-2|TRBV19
ASSEQVLGNTGELF
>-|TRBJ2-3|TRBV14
ASSQASGGGADTQY
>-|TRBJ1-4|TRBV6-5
ASSPTGATNEKLF
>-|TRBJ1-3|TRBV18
ASSPPVFSGNTIY
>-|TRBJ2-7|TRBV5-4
ASSFERGYYEQY
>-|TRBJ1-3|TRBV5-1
ASSVSGGSGNTIY
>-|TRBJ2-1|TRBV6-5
ASSYSREYNEQF
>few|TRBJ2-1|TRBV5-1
ASSATGTQASYNEQF
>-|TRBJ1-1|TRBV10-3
ASGDRGWTEAF
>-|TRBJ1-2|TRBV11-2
ASSPGQQYGYT
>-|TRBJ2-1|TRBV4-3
ASSQDGYGGAYNEQF
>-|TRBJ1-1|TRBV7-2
ASSPWRRWTEAF
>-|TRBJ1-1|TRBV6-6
ASSYQGLVGTEAF
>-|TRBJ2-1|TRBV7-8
ASSLGGGGRYNEQF
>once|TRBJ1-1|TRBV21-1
ASTYRQGWNTEAF
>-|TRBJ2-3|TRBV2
ASNVVRASTDTQY
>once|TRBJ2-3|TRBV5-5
ASNGLAGYTDTQY
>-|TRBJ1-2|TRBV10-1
ASSDPGRGRGYGYT
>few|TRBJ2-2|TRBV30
AWRYSGVNTGELF
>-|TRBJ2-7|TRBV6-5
ASSYSPWQDSYEQY
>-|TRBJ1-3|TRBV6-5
ASSYRQGIGNTIY
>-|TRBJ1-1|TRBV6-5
ARTGGTEAF
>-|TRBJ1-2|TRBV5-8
ASSLDGTGGREGYT
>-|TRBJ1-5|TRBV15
ATSSATTGQPYSNQPQH
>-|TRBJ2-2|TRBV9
ASSVSGANTGELF
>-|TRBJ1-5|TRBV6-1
ASSEARGPQH
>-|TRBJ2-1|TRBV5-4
ASSPPGTLSYNEQF
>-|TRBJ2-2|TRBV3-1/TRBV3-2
ASSQEDRDNTGELF
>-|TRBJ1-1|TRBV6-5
ASSYGRQGTEAF
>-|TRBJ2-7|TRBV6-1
ASSGLAGVYSYEQY
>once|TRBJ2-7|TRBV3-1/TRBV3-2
ASSLRLAGVLDEQY